The clone carrying this T cell receptor beta chain was counted between two and nine times. Germline CDR1 reads LGHNT; CDR2 reads FRNRAP. There are 11 residues in the CDR3. V was pared by 4 bases and J by 10 bases, with 9 bases between. Generated by immunoSEQ multiplex PCR, the TCRdb table keeps only in-frame clones and is missing some. The sample carries hundreds of thousands of clones, 82% recorded once. This sample is drawn from a study of blood T cell repertoires in COVID-19. Overall study context: In each case, the material was cDNA or gDNA derived from T cells, B-cell-depleted T cells, or PBMCs.

The specimen was PBMCs or T cells enriched from blood (not recorded which). This TCR was recovered from a woman aged 55-69 years who had recovered from COVID-19. The J gene is TRBJ2-3, the V gene TRBV12-5; D remains ambiguous. As DNA, the CDR3 is TGTGCTAGTGGTTCAGGTCTTGCGCAGTATTTT. Translation: CASGSGLAQYF. Variable domain in full (rest from reference TRBV12-5 and TRBJ2-3): DARVTQTPRHKVTEMGQEVTMRCQPILGHNTVFWYRQTMMQGLELLAYFRNRAPLDDSGMPKDRFSAEMPDATLATLKIQPSEPRDSAVYFCASGSGLAQYFGPGTRLTVL.